This T cell receptor (beta chain) is drawn from a study of beta chain features in type 1 diabetes. For this clone: The antigen is unknown.

Every bit of the isolated RNA underwent reverse transcription, so sequencing read expressed TCRB transcripts. Produced via immunoSEQ multiplex PCR; TCRdb's table is partial and in-frame only. The sample gives 200,000 to 250,000 clones, under 70% of which show up once; roughly 0.048% is in the top ten. Study findings and constraints: The influence of HLA type on TCRB rearrangement stayed undetermined.

The V end was cut by 5 bases, the J end by 7 bases, with 2 bases between. This CDR3 is 8 amino acids long. Germline V lookup: CDR1 DFQATT, CDR2 SNEGSKA (reference sequence). The sequencing input was naive CD4+ T cells from blood. The sequence derives from a young man in good health. The chain couples TRBV20-1 to TRBJ1-2; D gene uncertain. The CDR3 sequence: CSAAGYTF. The CDR3 bases are TGCAGTGCTGCTGGCTACACCTTC.